Each of the 5 T cell receptor beta chains below was sequenced from the same sample in a study of neoadjuvant anti-PD-1 for oral cavity cancer (dated by TCRdb to about 2021). Taken with the paper, the label for time point translates to: after neoadjuvant nivolumab, at surgical resection. Receptor amplification or capture employed the immunoSEQ multiplex PCR assay. This immuneACCESS table, as held by TCRdb, lists in-frame sequences with V and J called but not all clones. Of the missing ones, under half trace to an unresolved V gene in checked studies; the others have no known cause. The sample contains fewer than 15,000 clones, around 79% of them found a single time. The ten most abundant clones make up around 2.8% of the sample. Sequenced material: PBMCs, taken after nivolumab (anti-PD-1) treatment. Every receptor here comes from a person aged 35-79 years with oral cavity squamous cell carcinoma.

Remarks on this clone: At one end, the junction sequence differs from germline, possibly due to a read error. This chain connects TRBV5-1 to TRBJ2-4, with 7 bases matching TRBD2. Per the germline V gene, CDR1 is SGHRS and CDR2 is YFSETQ. The CDR3 runs 14 residues. The CDR3 reads CASSSAGAQNIQYF. The CDR3 DNA reads TGCGCCAGCAGCTCCGCGGGAGCCCAAAACATTCAGTACTTC.

Only a few counts were recorded for this clone. V gene TRBV7-2 combines with J gene TRBJ1-5; D remains ambiguous. From germline, CDR1 is SGHTA and CDR2 FQGNSA. CDR3 length equals 13 residues. Trimming pared 1 base from V and 7 bases from J, leaving 8 bases between. The CDR3 region has the DNA TGTGCCAGCAGCTTAGACAGCGGCCAGCCCCAGCATTTT. It yields the protein CASSLDSGQPQHF.

V and J are TRBV7-9 and TRBJ1-1; no reliable D call. In germline, CDR1 is SEHNR, CDR2 FQNEAQ (reference sequence). The V and J ends lost 1 base and 6 bases respectively, with 9 bases between them. The CDR3 runs 13 residues. The CDR3 region has the DNA TGTGCCAGCAGCTTAGGAGGCCCCGCTGAAGCTTTCTTT. Residues: CASSLGGPAEAFF.

The chain employs TRBV6-5 and TRBJ2-5, with D maybe TRBD1 (7 bases). This CDR3 comprises 15 residues. Trimming removed 7 bases from V and 1 base from J, with 16 bases in between. CDR1 and CDR2 from the germline V gene are MNHEY and SVGAGI. The CDR3 DNA is TGTGCCAGCACCTGGACAGGAGGGTTCCAAGAGACCCAGTACTTC. It is translated as CASTWTGGFQETQYF.

The chain combines TRBV6-5 with TRBJ2-7; 10 bases line up with TRBD2. CDR1 MNHEY and CDR2 SVGAGI come from the germline V gene. V lost 0 bases and J lost 4; bases outside the gene matches: 3. This CDR3 region has 15 residues. This CDR3 reads CASSYSLAGVYEQYF. DNA for the CDR3: TGTGCCAGCAGTTACTCCCTAGCGGGAGTGTACGAGCAGTACTTC.